This TCR beta chain originates from a study of T-cell memory formation after mild COVID-19. Study details: The TCR clusters were mostly specific to one donor. Whole-study results and caveats: Detection of some responders pre-infection suggested pre-existing cross-reactive memory T cells participated. The main location of contracting CD4+ clones was CM and EM, and that of contracting CD8+ clones was EMRA.

This clonotype was picked up a small number of times. Its target is unknown. Relative to the germline gene, one junction end is altered; a read error may explain this. The germline CDR1 and CDR2 sequences are SEHNR and FQNEAQ (reference sequence). This CDR3 has 15 residues. With constant-segment primers, 5'RACE yielded cDNA libraries of TCR alpha and TCR beta that carried sample barcodes and UMIs. TCRdb ran MiXCR on the 5' RACE reads and lists one entry per CDR3 protein. Here the sample spans approximately 570,000 distinct CDR3 sequences, approximately 18% being singletons. The clonotype originates from an adult woman who had mild COVID-19 (a few samples of this study predate the infection). Cell type and time point are not known. The chain joins TRBV7-9 to TRBJ2-3; TRBD1 or TRBD2 may be the D gene (5 bases each). Sequencing was performed on PBMCs or a T cell subset sorted from them (not recorded which). The CDR3 here is CASRYSQGPTYTQYF. DNA for the CDR3: TGTGCCAGCAGATATAGCCAGGGACCCACATATACGCAGTATTTT.